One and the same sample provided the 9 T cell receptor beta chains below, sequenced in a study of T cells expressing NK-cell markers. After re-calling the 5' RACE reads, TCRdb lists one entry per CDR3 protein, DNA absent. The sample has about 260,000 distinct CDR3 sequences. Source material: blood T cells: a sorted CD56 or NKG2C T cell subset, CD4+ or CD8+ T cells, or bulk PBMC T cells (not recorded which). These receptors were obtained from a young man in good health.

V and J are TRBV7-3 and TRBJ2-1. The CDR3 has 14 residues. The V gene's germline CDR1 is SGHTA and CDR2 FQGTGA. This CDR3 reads CASSADSPYNEQFF.

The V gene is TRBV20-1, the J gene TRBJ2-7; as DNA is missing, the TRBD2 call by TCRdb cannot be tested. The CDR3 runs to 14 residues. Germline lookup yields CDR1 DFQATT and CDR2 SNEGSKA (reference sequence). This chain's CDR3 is CSASPAGGPYEQYF.

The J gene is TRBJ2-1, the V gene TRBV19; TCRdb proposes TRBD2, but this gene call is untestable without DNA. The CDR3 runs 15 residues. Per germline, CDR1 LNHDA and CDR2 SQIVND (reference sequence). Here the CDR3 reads CASSKTSGIYNEQFF.

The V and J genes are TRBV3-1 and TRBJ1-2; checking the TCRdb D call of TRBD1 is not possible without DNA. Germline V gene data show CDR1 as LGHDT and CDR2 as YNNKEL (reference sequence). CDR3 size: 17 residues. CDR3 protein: CASSQDPGQGARGGYTF.

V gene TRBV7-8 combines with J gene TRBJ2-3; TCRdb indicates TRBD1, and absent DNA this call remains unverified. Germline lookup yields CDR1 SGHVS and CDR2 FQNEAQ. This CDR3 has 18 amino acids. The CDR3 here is CASSLVRGRGSRADTQYF. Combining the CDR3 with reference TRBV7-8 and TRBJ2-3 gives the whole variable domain GAGVSQSPRYKVAKRGQDVALRCDPISGHVSLFWYQQALGQGPEFLTYFQNEAQLDKSGLPSDRFFAERPEGSVSTLKIQRTQQEDSAVYLCASSLVRGRGSRADTQYFGPGTRLTVL.

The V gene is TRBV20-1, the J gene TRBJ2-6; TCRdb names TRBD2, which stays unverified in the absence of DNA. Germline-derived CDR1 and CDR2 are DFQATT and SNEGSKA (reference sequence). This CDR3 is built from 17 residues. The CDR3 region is CSAYQDKRLSGANVLTF.

The CDR3 region is CASSLALGGWANTEAFF. V and J are TRBV5-1 and TRBJ1-1. Germline CDR1 SGHRS, CDR2 YFSETQ. The CDR3 extends over 17 amino acids.

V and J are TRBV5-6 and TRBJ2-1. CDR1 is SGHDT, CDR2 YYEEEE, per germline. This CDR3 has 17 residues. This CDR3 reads CASSSRIWGSAYNEQFF.

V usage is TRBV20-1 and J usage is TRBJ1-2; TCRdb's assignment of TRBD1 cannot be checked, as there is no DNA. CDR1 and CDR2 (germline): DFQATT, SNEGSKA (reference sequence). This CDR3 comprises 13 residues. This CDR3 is CSATLTRVNGYTF.